This TCR beta chain was found in a study of OX40 agonist ivuxolimab in advanced cancers. Only in-frame clones appear in the TCRdb table, and some are missing; sequencing was by immunoSEQ multiplex PCR. The top ten clones hold over 20% of a sample with around 53,000 clones, 85% of them seen once. CDR3 length equals 18 residues. Germline V lookup: CDR1 SGHAT, CDR2 FQNNGV. V shed 3 bases and J shed 5 bases, with 22 bases lying between them. This TCR came from an adult with an advanced solid tumor such as melanoma, head and neck, liver or kidney cancer. The gene calls are TRBV11-2 and TRBJ2-2, with D perhaps TRBD2 (5 bases). This sample comprised CD4+ or CD8+ T cells sorted from blood, obtained in a trial of the OX40 agonist ivuxolimab. This chain's CDR3 is CASSFPEEGASVTGELFF. The CDR3 nucleotides are TGTGCCAGCAGCTTCCCGGAGGAAGGTGCGTCGGTTACCGGGGAGCTGTTTTTT.